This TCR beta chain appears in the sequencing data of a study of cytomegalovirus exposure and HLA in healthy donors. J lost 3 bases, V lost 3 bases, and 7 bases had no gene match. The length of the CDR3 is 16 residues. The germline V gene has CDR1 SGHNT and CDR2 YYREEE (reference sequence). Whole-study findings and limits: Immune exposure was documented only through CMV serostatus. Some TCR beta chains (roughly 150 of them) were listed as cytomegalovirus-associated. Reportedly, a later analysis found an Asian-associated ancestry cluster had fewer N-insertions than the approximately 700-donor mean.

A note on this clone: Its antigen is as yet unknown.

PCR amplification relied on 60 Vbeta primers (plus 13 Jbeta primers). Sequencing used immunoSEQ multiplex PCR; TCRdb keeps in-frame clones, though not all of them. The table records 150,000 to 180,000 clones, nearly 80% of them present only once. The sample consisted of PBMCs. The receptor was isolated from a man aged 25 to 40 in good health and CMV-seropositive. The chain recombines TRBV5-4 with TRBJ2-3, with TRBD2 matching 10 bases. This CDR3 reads CASSSSTSGLTDTQYF. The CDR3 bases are TGTGCCAGCAGCTCATCGACTAGCGGGTTAACAGATACGCAGTATTTT.